This T cell receptor beta chain is drawn from a study of blood T cell repertoires in COVID-19. About the study: PBMCs, B-cell-depleted T cells, or T cells provided the cDNA or gDNA that made up the material.

In the original processing: Researchers report that nucleated cell counts were estimated from reference gene primer amplification. Here immunoSEQ multiplex PCR was the method, and the copy in TCRdb shows in-frame clones only, minus some. The V and J calls and the clone size are those of that table, but D and trimming were determined from the DNA. The top ten clones hold roughly 19% of a sample with approximately 150,000 clones, around 80% of them seen once. Sequencing was performed on peripheral blood. This TCR was sampled from a woman in her 70s who had recovered from COVID-19.

The chain's CDR3 is CATSAGGAGELFF. The CDR3, as DNA: TGTGCCACCAGTGCCGGGGGGGCGGGGGAGCTGTTTTTT. V is TRBV24-1 and J is TRBJ2-2; TRBD2 agrees at 8 bases. Per the germline V gene, CDR1 is KGHDR and CDR2 is SFDVKD. V shed 5 bases, J shed 8 bases, and the junction held 3 bases outside the gene matches. The CDR3 length is 13 residues.